This T cell receptor beta chain came from a study of blood T cell repertoires in COVID-19. The CDR3 is 13 amino acids. Trimming left V 1 base short and J 4 bases short, with 4 bases between. Enrolled through a virtual design, the participants were between 18 and 89 years of age and came from about two dozen US areas. Libraries were prepared by immunoSEQ multiplex PCR; TCRdb keeps only in-frame clonotypes and omits some of them. The repertoire holds about 150,000 clones, with approximately 90% as singletons. The chain recombines TRBV12-3 or TRBV12-4 with TRBJ2-2, with D hard to call. This sequence was found in a woman aged 40 to 55 who had been exposed to COVID-19. Sequenced input: PBMCs or T cells enriched from blood (not recorded which). Written as DNA, the CDR3 is TGTGCCAGCAGTTTAGGGCCCACCGGGGAGCTGTTTTTT. The encoded protein is CASSLGPTGELFF.